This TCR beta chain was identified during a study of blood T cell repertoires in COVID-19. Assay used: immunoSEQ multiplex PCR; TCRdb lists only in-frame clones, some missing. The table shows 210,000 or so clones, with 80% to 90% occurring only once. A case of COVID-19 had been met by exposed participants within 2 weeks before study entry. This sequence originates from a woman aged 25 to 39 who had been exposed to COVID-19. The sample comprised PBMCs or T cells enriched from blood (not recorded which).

The CDR3 bases are TGTGCCAGCAGCCCTAGGGGGGGCAGGGGTACCTATGGCTACACCTTC. This encodes CASSPRGGRGTYGYTF. This chain uses TRBV7-9 with TRBJ1-2, with D possibly matching TRBD1 (6 bases). CDR1 is SEHNR, CDR2 FQNEAQ, per germline (reference sequence). Trimming removed 5 bases at V and 4 bases at J, with 20 bases between. This CDR3 is 16 amino acids long.